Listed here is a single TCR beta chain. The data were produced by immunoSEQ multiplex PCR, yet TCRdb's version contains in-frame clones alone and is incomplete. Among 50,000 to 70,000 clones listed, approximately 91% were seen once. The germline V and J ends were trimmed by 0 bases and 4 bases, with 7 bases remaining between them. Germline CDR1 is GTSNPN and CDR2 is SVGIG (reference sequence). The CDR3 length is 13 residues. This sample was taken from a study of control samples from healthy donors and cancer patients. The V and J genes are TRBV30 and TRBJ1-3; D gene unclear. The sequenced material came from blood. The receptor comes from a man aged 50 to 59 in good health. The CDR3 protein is CAWSVLWGNTIYF. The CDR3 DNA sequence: TGTGCCTGGAGTGTATTGTGGGGAAACACCATATATTTT.